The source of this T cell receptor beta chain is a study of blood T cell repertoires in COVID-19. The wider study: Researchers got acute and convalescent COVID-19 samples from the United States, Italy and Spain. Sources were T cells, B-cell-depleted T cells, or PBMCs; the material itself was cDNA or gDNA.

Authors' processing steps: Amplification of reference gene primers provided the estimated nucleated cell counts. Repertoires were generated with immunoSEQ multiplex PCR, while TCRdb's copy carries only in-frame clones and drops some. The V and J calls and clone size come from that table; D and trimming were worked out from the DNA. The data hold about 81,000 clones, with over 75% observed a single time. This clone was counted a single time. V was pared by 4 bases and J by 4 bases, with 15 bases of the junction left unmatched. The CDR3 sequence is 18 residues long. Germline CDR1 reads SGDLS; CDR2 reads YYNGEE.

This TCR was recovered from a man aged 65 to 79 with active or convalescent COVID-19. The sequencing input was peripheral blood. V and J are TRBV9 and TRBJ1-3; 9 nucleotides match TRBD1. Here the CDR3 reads CASSPRGTGFSTGNTIYF. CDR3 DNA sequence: TGTGCCAGCAGCCCCAGGGGGACAGGGTTTAGTACGGGAAACACCATATATTTT.